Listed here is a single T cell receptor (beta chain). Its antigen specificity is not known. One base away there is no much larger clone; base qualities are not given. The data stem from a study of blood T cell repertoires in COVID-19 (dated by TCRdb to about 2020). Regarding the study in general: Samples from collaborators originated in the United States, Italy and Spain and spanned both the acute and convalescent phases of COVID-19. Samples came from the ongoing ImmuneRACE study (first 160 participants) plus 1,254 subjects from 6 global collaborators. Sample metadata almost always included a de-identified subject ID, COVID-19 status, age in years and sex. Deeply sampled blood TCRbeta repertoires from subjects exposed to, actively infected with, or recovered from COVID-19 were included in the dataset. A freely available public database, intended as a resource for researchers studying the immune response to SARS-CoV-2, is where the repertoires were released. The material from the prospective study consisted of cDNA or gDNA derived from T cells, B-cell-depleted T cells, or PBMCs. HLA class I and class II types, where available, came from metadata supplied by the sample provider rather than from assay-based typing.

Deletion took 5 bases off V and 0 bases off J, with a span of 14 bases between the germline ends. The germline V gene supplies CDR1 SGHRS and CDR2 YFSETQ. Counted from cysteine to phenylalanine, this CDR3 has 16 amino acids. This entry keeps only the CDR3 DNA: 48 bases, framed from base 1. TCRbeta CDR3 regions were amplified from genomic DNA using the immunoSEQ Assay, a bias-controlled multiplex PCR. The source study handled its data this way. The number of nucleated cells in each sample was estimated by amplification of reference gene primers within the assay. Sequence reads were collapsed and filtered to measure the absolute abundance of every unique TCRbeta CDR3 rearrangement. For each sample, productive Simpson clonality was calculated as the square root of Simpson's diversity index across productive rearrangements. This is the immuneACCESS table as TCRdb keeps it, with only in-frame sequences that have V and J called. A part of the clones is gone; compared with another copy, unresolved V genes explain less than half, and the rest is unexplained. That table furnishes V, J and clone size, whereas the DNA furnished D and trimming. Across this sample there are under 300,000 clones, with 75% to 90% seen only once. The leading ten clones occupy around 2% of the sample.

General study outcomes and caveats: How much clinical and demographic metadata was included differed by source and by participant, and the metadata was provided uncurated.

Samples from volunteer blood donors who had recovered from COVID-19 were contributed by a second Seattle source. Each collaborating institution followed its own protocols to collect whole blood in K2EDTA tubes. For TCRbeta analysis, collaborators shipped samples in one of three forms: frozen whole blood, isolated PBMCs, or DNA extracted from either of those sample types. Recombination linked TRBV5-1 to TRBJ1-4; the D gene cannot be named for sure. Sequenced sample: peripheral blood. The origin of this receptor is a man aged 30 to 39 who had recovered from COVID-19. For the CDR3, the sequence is CASRRFVAATNEKLFF. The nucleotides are TGCGCCAGCAGACGATTTGTGGCAGCAACTAATGAAAAACTGTTTTTT. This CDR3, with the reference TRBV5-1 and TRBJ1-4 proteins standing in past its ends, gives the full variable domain KAGVTQTPRYLIKTRGQQVTLSCSPISGHRSVSWYQQTPGQGLQFLFEYFSETQRNKGNFPGRFSGRQFSNSRSEMNVSTLELGDSALYLCASRRFVAATNEKLFFGSGTQLSVL.